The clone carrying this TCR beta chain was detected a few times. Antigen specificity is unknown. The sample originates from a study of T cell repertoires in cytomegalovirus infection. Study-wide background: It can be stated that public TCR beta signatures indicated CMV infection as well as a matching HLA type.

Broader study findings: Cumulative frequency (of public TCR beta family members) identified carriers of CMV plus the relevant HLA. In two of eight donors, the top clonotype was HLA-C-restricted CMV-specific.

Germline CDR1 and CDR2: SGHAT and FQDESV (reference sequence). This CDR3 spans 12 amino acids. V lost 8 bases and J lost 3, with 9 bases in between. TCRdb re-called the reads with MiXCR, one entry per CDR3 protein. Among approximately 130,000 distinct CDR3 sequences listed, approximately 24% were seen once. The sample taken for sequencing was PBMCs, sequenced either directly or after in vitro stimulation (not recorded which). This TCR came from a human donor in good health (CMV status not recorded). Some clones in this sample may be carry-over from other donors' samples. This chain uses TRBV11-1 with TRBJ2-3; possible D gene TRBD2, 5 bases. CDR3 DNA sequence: TGTGCCAGCTTCGGAGGAACAGATACGCAGTATTTT. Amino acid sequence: CASFGGTDTQYF.